Here is one TCR beta chain with its context. A read error may produce the germline difference seen at one junction end. The CDR3 has 14 residues. Germline V lookup: CDR1 MGHRA, CDR2 YSYEKL. The study co-extracted DNA and RNA from 20-30 mg of unsorted bulk tissue. Per tumor, sampling covered five separate regions. TCR beta cDNA was made from 450 to 550 ng total RNA with a constant-region primer. Three-round nested multiplex PCR performed with slightly modified ARM-PCR produced the TCR beta libraries. Both of the initial two PCR rounds ran for around 9 cycles and employed TRBV1-TRBV30 forward primers alongside a C-beta reverse primer. TCRdb passed the multiplex PCR reads through MiXCR, listing each CDR3 protein once. The sample has approximately 20,000 distinct CDR3 sequences; nearly 80% are singletons. The data were taken from a study of tumor-infiltrating lymphocytes in primary liver carcinoma.

The source is a woman in her twenties or thirties with primary liver carcinoma and hepatitis B virus infection. This chain links TRBV4-1 with TRBJ2-5; D gene ambiguous. Sequencing was done on a sample of liver tumor tissue from sampling region 1. Subset specified: tumor region T1, superior pole. The CDR3 DNA reads TGCACCAGCAGCCAAGAAGTGAGGACCGTGACCCAGTACTTC. It translates to CTSSQEVRTVTQYF.